This TCR beta chain was retrieved from a study of T-cell reconstitution after alpha-beta-depleted transplantation in children. Germline values: CDR1 PRHDT, CDR2 FYEKMQ (reference sequence). This CDR3 has 14 amino acids. V lost 3 bases to trimming and J lost 3 bases; unmatched junction nucleotides: 2. This clonotype was counted many times. During its preparation, the TCRbeta library received unique molecular identifiers. TCRdb passed the PCR reads through MiXCR, listing each CDR3 protein once. The sample contains around 92,000 distinct CDR3 sequences, 12% of which appear only once. Here the sequenced sample was PBMCs from the stem cell graft donor, taken from the stem cell graft. This clonotype originated in a human donor who donated a stem cell graft to a child with inherited bone marrow failure. The genes are TRBV13 and TRBJ2-7, with TRBD1 matching over 10 bases. CDR3: CASSFGQGVYEQYF. The CDR3 DNA is TGTGCCAGCAGCTTCGGACAGGGGGTCTACGAGCAGTACTTC.